One sample yielded the 23 T cell receptor beta chains listed below, sequenced in a study of blood T cell repertoires in COVID-19. Sequencing was performed with immunoSEQ multiplex PCR; in TCRdb, only in-frame clones are kept and a portion is missing. The table includes about 120,000 clones, over 75% detected once. Sequenced: peripheral blood. The receptors stem from a man between 60 and 75 years old with acute or convalescent COVID-19.

V is TRBV4-3 and J is TRBJ1-6; D gene ambiguous. Germline CDR1 is LGHNA and CDR2 is YSLEER. This CDR3 comprises 17 residues. V lost 0 bases to trimming and J lost 9 bases, with 18 bases between them. The CDR3 DNA reads as TGCGCCAGCAGCCAAGATCAACTTCGGTCCCGAGCTTCACCCCTCCACTTT. Translation gives CASSQDQLRSRASPLHF.

V and J are TRBV28 and TRBJ1-1, with D unresolved. Trimming took 6 bases from V and 4 from J, leaving 6 bases between them. CDR1 is MDHEN, CDR2 SYDVKM, per germline. This CDR3 is 11 amino acids long. CDR3 nucleotides: TGTGCCAGCAGGTCTACCACTGAAGCTTTCTTT. This codes for CASRSTTEAFF.

The V gene is TRBV6-5, the J gene TRBJ2-2, with D possibly TRBD2 on 5 matching bases. CDR3 length: 13 residues. V was pared by 7 bases and J by 6 bases, with 12 bases between. Germline CDR1 MNHEY, CDR2 SVGAGI. CDR3 bases: TGTGCCAGCACTCTACCGAGGGCCGGGGAGCTGTTTTTT. This translates into CASTLPRAGELFF.

The V gene is TRBV7-3, the J gene TRBJ2-1; perhaps TRBD2 as D (6 bases). Germline CDR1 and CDR2: SGHTA and FQGTGA. V lost 2 bases and J lost 9, with 17 bases in between. The CDR3 runs to 15 residues. This CDR3 reads CASSLGLAFPGEQFF. The CDR3 region has the DNA TGTGCCAGCAGCTTAGGCCTAGCGTTCCCAGGTGAGCAGTTCTTC.

This rearrangement joins TRBV5-1 to TRBJ2-5; D may be TRBD2 (7 bases). Germline V gives CDR1 SGHRS, CDR2 YFSETQ. The CDR3 has 16 amino acids. Between the trimmed V and J ends, which lost 0 bases and 5 bases, there was a span of 17 bases. The CDR3 region is CASSLGTRGRVETQYF. The CDR3 nucleotides are TGCGCCAGCAGCTTGGGGACTAGGGGGAGGGTCGAGACCCAGTACTTC.

V and J are TRBV5-1 and TRBJ2-1, with TRBD2 matching over 8 bases. The V gene end was trimmed by 0 bases and the J gene end by 5 bases; junction bases not matched to a gene: 4. Germline values: CDR1 SGHRS, CDR2 YFSETQ. The CDR3 has 15 residues. The CDR3: CASSLGLAQHNEQFF. CDR3 nucleotides: TGCGCCAGCAGCTTGGGACTAGCGCAGCACAATGAGCAGTTCTTC.

In this sample, this clone turned up a few times. The chain couples TRBV19 to TRBJ2-2, with 8 bases fitting TRBD1. J was trimmed by 7 bases and V by 6 bases; bases with no gene match: 7. Germline CDR1 is LNHDA and CDR2 is SQIVND (reference sequence). The CDR3 totals 14 residues. The CDR3 protein is CASRGTGIGGELFF. Here the CDR3 DNA reads TGTGCCAGTAGGGGGACAGGAATAGGCGGGGAGCTGTTTTTT.

The chain joins TRBV7-8 to TRBJ1-4, with D possibly being TRBD1 (5 bases). The V end was cut by 1 base, the J end by 5 bases, with 14 bases between. The CDR3 length is 16 residues. Per germline, CDR1 SGHVS and CDR2 FQNEAQ. CDR3 sequence (DNA): TGTGCCAGCAGCTTAGGCAGTGACAGAGAAAATGAAAAACTGTTTTTT. The encoded protein is CASSLGSDRENEKLFF.

The V gene is TRBV7-3, the J gene TRBJ2-7; the D gene is possibly TRBD2 (6 bases). V was trimmed by 2 bases and J by 0 bases, leaving 11 bases between them. Germline V gives CDR1 SGHTA, CDR2 FQGTGA. This CDR3 has 15 amino acids. CDR3 amino acids: CASSLASGPSYEQYF. The CDR3 bases are TGTGCCAGCAGCTTAGCGAGCGGGCCCTCCTACGAGCAGTACTTC.

V is TRBV29-1 and J is TRBJ1-4, with TRBD1 as a possible D gene (5 bases). V lost 5 bases and J 4 bases, leaving 14 bases between the germline ends. Germline V lookup: CDR1 SQVTM, CDR2 ANQGSEA. This CDR3 region has 14 residues. The CDR3 bases are TGCAGCGTTCGGGGGGAAGATGGTAATGAAAAACTGTTTTTT. Translated, it gives CSVRGEDGNEKLFF.

The rearrangement uses TRBV27 and TRBJ2-6, with TRBD2 as a possible D gene (5 bases). The CDR3 sequence is 17 residues long. CDR1 is MNHEY, CDR2 SMNVEV, per germline (reference sequence). V lost 6 bases to trimming and J lost 0 bases, with 15 bases between them. The CDR3 DNA is TGTGCCAGCAGGTTTAGATGGGAGTTCTCTGGGGCCAACGTCCTGACTTTC. This codes for CASRFRWEFSGANVLTF.

The chain combines TRBV7-9 with TRBJ1-2; TRBD1 agrees at 7 bases. CDR1 is SEHNR, CDR2 FQNEAQ, per germline (reference sequence). J lost 13 bases, V lost 1 base, and 9 bases had no gene match. CDR3 length: 13 residues. For the CDR3, the DNA is TGTGCCAGCAGCTTAGGACAGGGCGGCCACCCCACCTTC. This codes for CASSLGQGGHPTF.

V gene TRBV2 combines with J gene TRBJ2-1; 9 bases are a match to TRBD1. Germline CDR1 is SNHLY and CDR2 is FYNNEI. The CDR3 totals 15 residues. Germline trimming cut 6 bases from V and 3 bases from J; bases unmatched to any gene: 6. The CDR3 reads CASRLGQGFYNEQFF. Here the CDR3 DNA reads TGTGCCAGCAGACTTGGACAGGGGTTCTACAATGAGCAGTTCTTC. The full variable domain, its missing parts supplied by reference TRBV2 and TRBJ2-1, is EPEVTQTPSHQVTQMGQEVILRCVPISNHLYFYWYRQILGQKVEFLVSFYNNEISEKSEIFDDQFSVERPDGSNFTLKIRSTKLEDSAMYFCASRLGQGFYNEQFFGPGTRLTVL.

This clone was seen ten or more times. This sequence joins TRBV28 and TRBJ1-1; D might be TRBD1 (6 bases). Germline lookup yields CDR1 MDHEN and CDR2 SYDVKM. The CDR3 is 12 residues long. V lost 7 bases and J 3 bases, leaving 9 bases between the germline ends. This chain's CDR3 is CASKGHYTEAFF. CDR3 coding DNA: TGTGCCAGCAAGGGACATTACACTGAAGCTTTCTTT.

This chain uses TRBV7-3 with TRBJ1-6; D gene uncertain. This CDR3 contains 13 residues. V was pared by 2 bases and J by 8 bases, with 7 bases between. CDR1 and CDR2 (germline): SGHTA, FQGTGA. As DNA, the CDR3 is TGTGCCAGCAGCTTATCCGAGTATTCACCCCTCCACTTT. Translated: CASSLSEYSPLHF.

The rearrangement joins TRBV5-1 to TRBJ2-1, with D perhaps TRBD2 (6 bases). V was cut by 3 bases and J by 16 bases, with 14 bases left in between. Germline CDR1 reads SGHRS; CDR2 reads YFSETQ. The CDR3 covers 11 residues. CDR3 region: CASSSGGYVFF. The CDR3 DNA reads TGCGCCAGCAGCTCCGGGGGTTATGTTTTCTTC.

The rearrangement links TRBV28 to TRBJ2-1, with 7 bases identical to TRBD1. Germline-derived CDR1 and CDR2 are MDHEN and SYDVKM. CDR3 size: 17 residues. The junction had 14 bases not matched to a gene; V was cut back by 4 bases and J by 5 bases. In nucleotides, the CDR3 is TGTGCCAGCAGTTCTCAGGGGGTGACTACCTGGGACAATGAGCAGTTCTTC. This encodes CASSSQGVTTWDNEQFF.

The chain combines TRBV7-6 with TRBJ1-2; 8 bases map to TRBD1. The CDR3 is 17 amino acids. CDR1 is SGHVS and CDR2 is FNYEAQ in the germline V gene. V lost 5 bases to trimming and J lost 6 bases; unmatched junction nucleotides: 17. The CDR3 sequence: CASSASSGQGNSNGYTF. Written as DNA, the CDR3 is TGTGCCAGCAGCGCCTCTTCCGGACAGGGTAATTCGAATGGCTACACCTTC.

The chain recombines TRBV24-1 with TRBJ1-5; D might be TRBD1 (5 bases). Trimming shortened V by 3 bases and J by 6 bases, and 14 bases separated the two germline ends. CDR1 is KGHDR and CDR2 is SFDVKD in the germline V gene. The CDR3 totals 15 residues. CDR3 DNA sequence: TGTGCCACCAGTGATCCCGGATCCGGGGGTCAGCCCCAGCATTTT. Amino acid sequence: CATSDPGSGGQPQHF.

CDR3 loop: CASSDRQGLANEKLFF. CDR3 bases: TGTGCCAGCAGTGACCGCCAGGGGCTGGCTAATGAAAAACTGTTTTTT. The chain is built from TRBV6-4 and TRBJ1-4, with D possibly matching TRBD1 (6 bases). Germline CDR1 is MRHNA and CDR2 is SNTAGT. The CDR3 is 16 residues long. V was pared by 2 bases and J by 3 bases, with 13 bases between.

The chain is built from TRBV2 and TRBJ2-1; 7 nucleotides align to TRBD2. Germline V gene lookup returns CDR1 SNHLY and CDR2 FYNNEI. Unmatched junction bases numbered 8, after V lost 6 bases and J lost 9 bases. The CDR3 length is 13 residues. The CDR3 DNA sequence: TGTGCCAGCAGATCGACTAGCTATGGTGAGCAGTTCTTC. Protein product: CASRSTSYGEQFF.

V gene TRBV19 combines with J gene TRBJ2-1, with 9 bases aligning to TRBD1. The V gene end was trimmed by 6 bases and the J gene end by 0 bases; junction bases not matched to a gene: 6. The CDR3 covers 16 residues. Germline V CDR1 and CDR2: LNHDA, SQIVND (reference sequence). The CDR3 region is CASSDRDRASYNEQFF. CDR3 DNA: TGTGCCAGTAGCGACCGGGACAGGGCCTCCTACAATGAGCAGTTCTTC.

This rearrangement joins TRBV5-8 to TRBJ2-4, with D maybe TRBD2 (7 bases). Germline V gene sequence: CDR1 SGHTS, CDR2 YDEGEE. The CDR3 extends over 15 amino acids. Trimming took 0 bases from V and 5 from J, leaving 12 bases between them. The CDR3 sequence: CASSLAWGGQNIQYF. CDR3 DNA sequence: TGTGCCAGCAGCTTGGCCTGGGGGGGCCAAAACATTCAGTACTTC.